This T cell receptor beta chain was recovered during a study of beta chain features in type 1 diabetes (dated 2018 in TCRdb). Study-level background: Mean age, gender distribution, total cell number and subset yield were not different between patients and healthy donors. Regulatory and stem cell-like memory subsets were isolated from only 8 patients and about eight healthy donors, whereas naive and central memory subsets came from all 30 or so donors. The study compared the TCRB repertoires of sorted circulating CD4+ T cell subsets in recently diagnosed type 1 diabetes patients with those in matched healthy donors. A total of 85 million to 140 million sorted cells were examined across all samples, and the number of cells per subset was strongly correlated with RNA yield. Paper-wide results and their limitations: Patients with type 1 diabetes made fewer insertions and deleted more nucleotides at VDJ recombination sites, implying thymic rearrangement abnormalities. A moderate but significant shortening of TCRB CDR3 length was observed in type 1 diabetes patients in all four CD4+ subsets. Naive, central memory and regulatory TCRB repertoires appeared to be more similar among patients than among healthy donors. Sequencing cDNA rather than genomic DNA could over-represent highly expressing activated cells, although activation and CD3 levels did not differ between groups. PCR may preferentially amplify shorter templates, but because patient and control samples were amplified and corrected together, any resulting skew would affect both groups equally. Only small numbers of individuals were included in the HLA sub-analyses, which left unresolved whether HLA type had any influence on TCRB rearrangement.

Each donor gave one peripheral blood draw, approximately 100 mL on average, collected into heparinised tubes. A BD FACSAria II and a panel including CD45RO, CCR7, CD25, CD127, CD95 and CD27 were used to sort naive, central memory, regulatory and stem cell-like memory CD4+ T cells. Purity was above 95% for every sorted population. PBMCs were isolated right away by Lymphoprep density gradient centrifugation and were stained directly, without culture. So that batch effects would be minimized, each experiment stained and sorted samples in pairs, pairing one healthy donor with one patient. V is cut by 8 bases and J by 2 bases, and the space between the germline ends is 20 bases. CDR1 and CDR2 (SQVTM, ANQGSEA) derive from the germline V gene. The CDR3 goes from the cysteine to the phenylalanine over 15 residues. CDR3 DNA is the only sequence kept; it has 45 bases, read in frame from the first base. The High Capacity cDNA Reverse Transcription Kit was used to reverse transcribe all of the isolated RNA, meaning that expressed TCRB transcripts were what got sequenced. Naive, central memory and regulatory T cell samples underwent deep immunoSEQ sequencing, averaging roughly 3.3 million total reads per sample. Sorted cells were lysed in RLT buffer, and RNA was extracted using DNase-treated RNeasy Micro or Mini kits according to cell number. To prevent cross-contamination, every cell subset was processed on its own, while patient and healthy donor samples were processed together. Using the immunoSEQ multiplex PCR, TCRB sequences were amplified from cDNA into 87-bp fragments spanning the CDR3 region. Sequencing of the amplicons was done on the Illumina HiSeq platform. As for how the authors treated the data: PCR bias was corrected computationally using synthetic template baselines, and reads within Hamming distance 2 were collapsed, with unmergeable singletons discarded. Reads were aligned against IMGT so that V, D and J genes, CDR3 length and insertions or deletions at six rearrangement sites could be assigned. Within each subset, clonotype counts were normalized to the number of sorted cells before true diversity and Gini coefficients were calculated with the tcR R package. The overlap coefficient, calculated on TCRB nucleotide sequences, was used to quantify repertoire sharing. As a proxy for the pre-selection repertoire, out-of-frame TCRB sequences from naive cells were analyzed. The table was pulled from immuneACCESS by TCRdb, which kept in-frame rearrangements only. Such tables lose some clones; where checked, under half of the loss comes from unresolved V genes, and the rest has no known cause. V and J calls and clone size are given by that table; D and trimming were obtained from the DNA. Counted in this sample were 300,000 to 450,000 clones; roughly 13% of them appeared once. 0.0085% to 0.012% of the sample is taken by the ten largest.

Notes on this clone: Its recognized antigen is unknown. The sample holds no much larger clone one base away, and base qualities are not on file.

Source material: naive CD4+ T cells from blood. The intended sense of this specimen's cell subset or site label: true naive CD4+ T cells. The chain is made from TRBV29-1 and TRBJ2-3; 5 matching bases give a weak D call of TRBD1. This receptor was identified in a woman younger than 30 with type 1 diabetes. The DNA sequence is given as TGCAGCACATTGCCCCGAACAGGAGCCACAGATACGCAGTATTTT. Its coded protein is CSTLPRTGATDTQYF.